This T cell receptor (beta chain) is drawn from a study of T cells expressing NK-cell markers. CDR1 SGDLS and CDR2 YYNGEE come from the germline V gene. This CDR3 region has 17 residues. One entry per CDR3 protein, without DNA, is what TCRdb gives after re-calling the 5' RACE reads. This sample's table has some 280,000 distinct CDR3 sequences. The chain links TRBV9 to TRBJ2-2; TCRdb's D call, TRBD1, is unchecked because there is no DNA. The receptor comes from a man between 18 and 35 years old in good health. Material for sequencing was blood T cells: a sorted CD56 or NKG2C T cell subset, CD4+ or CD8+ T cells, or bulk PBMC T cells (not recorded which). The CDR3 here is CASSVGGGTANTGELFF.